This T cell receptor (beta chain) is drawn from a study of immune characterization of retroperitoneal liposarcoma. The germline V gene encodes CDR1 MNHNS and CDR2 SASEGT. The CDR3 consists of 12 residues. V was cut by 10 bases and J by 10 bases, with 17 bases left in between. TCRdb analysed the PCR reads with MiXCR anew, one entry per CDR3 protein. The profile shows some 1,500 distinct CDR3 sequences, roughly 44% of them singletons. The sample holds a few counts of this clonotype. This receptor was identified in a female donor with retroperitoneal liposarcoma. Sequencing was performed on tumor tissue. The rearrangement links TRBV6-1 to TRBJ2-1; tentatively, D is TRBD2 (5 bases). CDR3 in DNA: TGTGCCACATCCCCCGGAGGCTACGAGCAGTTCTTC. It encodes CATSPGGYEQFF.